Listed here is a single T cell receptor (beta chain). Germline CDR1 reads SGHVS; CDR2 reads FQNEAQ. V lost 1 base and J 2 bases, leaving 17 bases between the germline ends. CDR3 length: 17 amino acids. Per the original methods: Nucleated cell number was recorded as an estimate derived from reference gene primer amplification. Produced via immunoSEQ multiplex PCR; TCRdb's table is partial and in-frame only. The V and J calls and clone size come from that table; D and trimming were worked out from the DNA. The top ten clones hold roughly 4.4% of a sample with 85,000 to 120,000 clones, about four fifths of them seen once. The data are from a study of blood T cell repertoires in COVID-19. Background on the study: The samples span acute and convalescent COVID-19 from the United States, Italy and Spain.

Sequenced sample: peripheral blood. This TCR was sampled from a human donor in a cohort sampled during active COVID-19. The chain employs TRBV7-8 and TRBJ2-5; weak D call: TRBD1 (5 bases). The CDR3 loop reads CASSLGFRQGKQETQYF. The CDR3 coding sequence is TGTGCCAGCAGCTTAGGATTTCGGCAGGGTAAACAAGAGACCCAGTACTTC.